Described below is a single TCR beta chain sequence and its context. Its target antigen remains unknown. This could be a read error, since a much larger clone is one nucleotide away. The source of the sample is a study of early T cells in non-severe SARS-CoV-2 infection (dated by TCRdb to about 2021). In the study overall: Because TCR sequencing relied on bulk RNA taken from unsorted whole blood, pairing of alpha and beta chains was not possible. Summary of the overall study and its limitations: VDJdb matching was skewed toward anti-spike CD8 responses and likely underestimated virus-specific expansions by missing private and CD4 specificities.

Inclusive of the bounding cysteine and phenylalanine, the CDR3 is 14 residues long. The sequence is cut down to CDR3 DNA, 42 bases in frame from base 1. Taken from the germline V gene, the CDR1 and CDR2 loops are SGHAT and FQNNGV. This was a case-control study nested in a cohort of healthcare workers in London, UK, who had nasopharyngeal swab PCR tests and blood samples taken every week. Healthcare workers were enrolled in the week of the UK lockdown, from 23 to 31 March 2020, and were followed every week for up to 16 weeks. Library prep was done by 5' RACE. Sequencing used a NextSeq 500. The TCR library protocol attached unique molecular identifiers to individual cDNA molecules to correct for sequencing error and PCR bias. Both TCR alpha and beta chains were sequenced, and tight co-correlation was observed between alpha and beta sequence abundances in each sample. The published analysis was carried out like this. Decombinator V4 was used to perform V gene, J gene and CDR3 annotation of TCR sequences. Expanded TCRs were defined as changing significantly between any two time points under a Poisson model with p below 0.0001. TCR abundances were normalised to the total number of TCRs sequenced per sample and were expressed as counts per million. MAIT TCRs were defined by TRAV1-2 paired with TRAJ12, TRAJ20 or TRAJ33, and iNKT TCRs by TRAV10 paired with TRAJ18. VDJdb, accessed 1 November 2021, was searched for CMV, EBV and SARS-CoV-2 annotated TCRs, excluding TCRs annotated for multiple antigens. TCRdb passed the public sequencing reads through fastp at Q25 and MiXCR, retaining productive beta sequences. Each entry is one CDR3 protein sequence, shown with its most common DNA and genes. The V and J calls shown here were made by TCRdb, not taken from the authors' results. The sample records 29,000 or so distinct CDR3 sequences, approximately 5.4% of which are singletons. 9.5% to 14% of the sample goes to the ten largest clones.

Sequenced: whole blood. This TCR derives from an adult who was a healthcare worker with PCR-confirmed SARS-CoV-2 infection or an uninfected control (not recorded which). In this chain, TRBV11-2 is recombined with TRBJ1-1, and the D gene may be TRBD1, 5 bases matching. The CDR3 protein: CTSSLWGRDTEAFF. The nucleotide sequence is TGTACCAGCAGCTTATGGGGCCGGGACACTGAAGCTTTCTTT.